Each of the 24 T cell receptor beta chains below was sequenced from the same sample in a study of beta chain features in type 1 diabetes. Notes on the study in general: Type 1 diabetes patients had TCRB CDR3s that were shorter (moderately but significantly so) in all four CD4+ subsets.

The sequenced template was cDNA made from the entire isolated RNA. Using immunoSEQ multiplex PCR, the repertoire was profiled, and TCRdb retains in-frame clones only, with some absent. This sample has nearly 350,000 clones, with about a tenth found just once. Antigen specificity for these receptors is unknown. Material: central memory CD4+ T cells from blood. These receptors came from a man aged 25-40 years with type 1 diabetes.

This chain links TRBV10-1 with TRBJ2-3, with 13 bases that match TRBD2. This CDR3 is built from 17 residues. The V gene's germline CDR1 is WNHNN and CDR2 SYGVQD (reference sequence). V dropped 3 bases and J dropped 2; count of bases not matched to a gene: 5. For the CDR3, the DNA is TGCGCCAGCAGTGACACGGGACTAGCGGGGTCCACAGATACGCAGTATTTT. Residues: CASSDTGLAGSTDTQYF.

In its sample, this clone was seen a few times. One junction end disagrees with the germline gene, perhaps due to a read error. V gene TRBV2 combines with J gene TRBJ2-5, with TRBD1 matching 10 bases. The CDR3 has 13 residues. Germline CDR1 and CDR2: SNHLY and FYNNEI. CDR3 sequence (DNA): TGTGCCAGCATCGAGGGGGATCGGGACAGGGGTAACTTC. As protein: CASIEGDRDRGNF.

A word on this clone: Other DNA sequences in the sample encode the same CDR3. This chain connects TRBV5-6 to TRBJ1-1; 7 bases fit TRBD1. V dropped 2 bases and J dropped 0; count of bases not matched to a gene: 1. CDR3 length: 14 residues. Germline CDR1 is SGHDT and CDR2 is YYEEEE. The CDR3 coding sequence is TGTGCCAGCAGCTTCGACAGGGTGAACACTGAAGCTTTCTTT. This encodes CASSFDRVNTEAFF.

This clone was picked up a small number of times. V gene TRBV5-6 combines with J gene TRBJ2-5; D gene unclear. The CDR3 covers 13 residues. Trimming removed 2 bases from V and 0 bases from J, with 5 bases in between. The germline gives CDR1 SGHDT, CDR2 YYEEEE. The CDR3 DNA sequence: TGTGCCAGCAGCTTCGAGTACCAAGAGACCCAGTACTTC. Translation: CASSFEYQETQYF.

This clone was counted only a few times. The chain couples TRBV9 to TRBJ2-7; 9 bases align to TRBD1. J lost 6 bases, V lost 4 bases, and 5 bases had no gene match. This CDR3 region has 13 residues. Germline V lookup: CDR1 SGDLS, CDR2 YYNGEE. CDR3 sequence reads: CASSIRQGGEQYF. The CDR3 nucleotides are TGTGCCAGCAGCATCAGACAGGGGGGCGAGCAGTACTTC.

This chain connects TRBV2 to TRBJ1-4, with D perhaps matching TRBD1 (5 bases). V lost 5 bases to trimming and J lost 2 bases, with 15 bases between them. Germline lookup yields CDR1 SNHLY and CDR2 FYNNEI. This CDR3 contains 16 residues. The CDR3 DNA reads TGTGCCAGCAGTTGGGGAGAGACAGCGACTAATGAAAAACTGTTTTTT. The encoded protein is CASSWGETATNEKLFF.

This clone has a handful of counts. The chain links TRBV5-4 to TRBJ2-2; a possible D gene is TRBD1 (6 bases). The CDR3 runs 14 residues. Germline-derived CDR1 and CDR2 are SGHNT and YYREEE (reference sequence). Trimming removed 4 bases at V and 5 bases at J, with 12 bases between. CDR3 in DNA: TGTGCCAGCAGCCTGGGACATCGTACCGGGGAGCTGTTTTTT. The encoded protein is CASSLGHRTGELFF.

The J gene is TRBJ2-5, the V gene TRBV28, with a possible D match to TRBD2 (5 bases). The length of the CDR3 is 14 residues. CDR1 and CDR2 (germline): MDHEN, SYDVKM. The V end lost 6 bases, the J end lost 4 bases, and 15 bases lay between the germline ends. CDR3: CASSRPSGGETQYF. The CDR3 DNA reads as TGTGCCAGCAGCCGCCCCTCAGGAGGAGAGACCCAGTACTTC.

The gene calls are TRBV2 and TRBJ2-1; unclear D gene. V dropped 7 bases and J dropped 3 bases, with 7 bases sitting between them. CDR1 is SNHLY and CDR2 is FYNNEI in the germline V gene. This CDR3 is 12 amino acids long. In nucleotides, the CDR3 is TGTGCCAGCAAGTACGGCTACAATGAGCAGTTCTTC. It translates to CASKYGYNEQFF.

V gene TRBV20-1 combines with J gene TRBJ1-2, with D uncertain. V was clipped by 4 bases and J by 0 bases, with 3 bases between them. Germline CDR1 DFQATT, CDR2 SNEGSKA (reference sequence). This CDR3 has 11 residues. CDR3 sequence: CSAMANYGYTF. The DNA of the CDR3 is TGCAGTGCTATGGCTAACTATGGCTACACCTTC.

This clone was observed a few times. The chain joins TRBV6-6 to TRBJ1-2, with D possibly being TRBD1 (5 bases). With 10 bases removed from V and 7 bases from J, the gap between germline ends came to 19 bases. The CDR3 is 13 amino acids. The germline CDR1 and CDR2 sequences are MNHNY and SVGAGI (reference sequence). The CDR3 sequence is CATKGDGFSGYTF. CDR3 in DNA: TGTGCCACAAAAGGGGACGGCTTTAGTGGCTACACCTTC.

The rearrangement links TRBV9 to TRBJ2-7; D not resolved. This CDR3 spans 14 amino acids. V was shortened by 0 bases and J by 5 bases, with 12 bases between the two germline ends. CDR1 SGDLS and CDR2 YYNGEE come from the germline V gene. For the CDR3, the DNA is TGTGCCAGCAGCGTAGATGTGCAGGTGGACGAGCAGTACTTC. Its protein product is CASSVDVQVDEQYF.

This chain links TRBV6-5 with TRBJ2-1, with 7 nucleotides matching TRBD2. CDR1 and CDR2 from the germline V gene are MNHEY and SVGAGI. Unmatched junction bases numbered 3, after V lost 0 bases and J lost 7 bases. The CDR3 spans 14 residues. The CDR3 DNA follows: TGTGCCAGCAGTTACTCAACGGGGGGTAATGAGCAGTTCTTC. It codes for CASSYSTGGNEQFF.

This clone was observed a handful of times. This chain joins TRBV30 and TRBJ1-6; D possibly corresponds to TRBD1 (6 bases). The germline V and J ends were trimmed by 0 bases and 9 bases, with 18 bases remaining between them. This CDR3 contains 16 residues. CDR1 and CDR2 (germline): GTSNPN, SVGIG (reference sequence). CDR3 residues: CAWSVTGARGSSPLHF. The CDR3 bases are TGTGCCTGGAGTGTAACCGGAGCCAGGGGCAGTTCACCCCTCCACTTT.

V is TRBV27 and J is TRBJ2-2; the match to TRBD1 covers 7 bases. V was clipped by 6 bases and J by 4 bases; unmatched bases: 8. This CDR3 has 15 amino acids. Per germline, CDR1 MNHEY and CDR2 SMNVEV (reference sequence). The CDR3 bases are TGTGCCAGCAGCAGGACAGGTCGGGGCACCGGGGAGCTGTTTTTT. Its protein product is CASSRTGRGTGELFF.

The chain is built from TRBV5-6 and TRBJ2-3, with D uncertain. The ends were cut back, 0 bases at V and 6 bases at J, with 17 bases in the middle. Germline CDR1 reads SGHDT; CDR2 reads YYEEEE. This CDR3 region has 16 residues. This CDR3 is CASSLATTAPGDTQYF. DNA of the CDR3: TGTGCCAGCAGCTTGGCCACGACGGCCCCTGGGGATACGCAGTATTTT. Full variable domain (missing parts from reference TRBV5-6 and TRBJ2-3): DAGVTQSPTHLIKTRGQQVTLRCSPKSGHDTVSWYQQALGQGPQFIFQYYEEEERQRGNFPDRFSGHQFPNYSSELNVNALLLGDSALYLCASSLATTAPGDTQYFGPGTRLTVL.

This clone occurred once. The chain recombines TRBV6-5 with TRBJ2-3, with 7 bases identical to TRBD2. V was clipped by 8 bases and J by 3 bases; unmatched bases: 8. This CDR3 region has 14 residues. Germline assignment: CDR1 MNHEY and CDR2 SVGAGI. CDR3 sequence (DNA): TGTGCCAGCTCAAGCGGGGACCAGACAGATACGCAGTATTTT. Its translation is CASSSGDQTDTQYF.

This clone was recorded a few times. CDR3 loop: CASSIWSRGLNTEAFF. The CDR3 region has the DNA TGCGCCAGCAGCATTTGGTCCAGGGGCCTGAACACTGAAGCTTTCTTT. The chain couples TRBV5-1 to TRBJ1-1; D is perhaps TRBD1 (6 bases). CDR1 and CDR2 (germline): SGHRS, YFSETQ. Trimming left V 4 bases short and J 0 bases short, with 16 bases between. This CDR3 region has 16 residues.

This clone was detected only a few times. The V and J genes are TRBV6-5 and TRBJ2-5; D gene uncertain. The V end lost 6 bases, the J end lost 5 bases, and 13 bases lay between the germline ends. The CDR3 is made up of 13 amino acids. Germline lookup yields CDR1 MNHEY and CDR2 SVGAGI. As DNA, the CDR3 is TGTGCCAGCAGCCCTTTAGGGTATGAGACCCAGTACTTC. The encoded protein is CASSPLGYETQYF.

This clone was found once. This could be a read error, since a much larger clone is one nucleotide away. In nucleotides, the CDR3 is TGTGCCAGCAGCAGGGGACAGAGCACAGATACGCAGTATTTT. It yields the protein CASSRGQSTDTQYF. The chain is built from TRBV5-6 and TRBJ2-3; 7 nucleotides match TRBD1. Germline-derived CDR1 and CDR2 are SGHDT and YYEEEE. The CDR3 covers 14 residues. J gave up 0 bases and V 4 bases, and 2 bases lay outside the gene matches.

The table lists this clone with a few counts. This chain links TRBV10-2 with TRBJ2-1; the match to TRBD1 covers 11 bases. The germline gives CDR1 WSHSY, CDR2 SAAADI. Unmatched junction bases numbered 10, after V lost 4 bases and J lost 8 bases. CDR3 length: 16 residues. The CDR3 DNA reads TGCGCCAGCAGTGCCCCGGACAGGGGGCTCGGCTATGAGCAGTTCTTC. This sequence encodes CASSAPDRGLGYEQFF.

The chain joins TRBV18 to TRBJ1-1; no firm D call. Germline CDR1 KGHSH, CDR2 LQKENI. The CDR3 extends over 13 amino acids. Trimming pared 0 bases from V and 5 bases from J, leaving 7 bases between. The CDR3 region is CASSPPERTEAFF. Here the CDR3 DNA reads TGTGCCAGCTCACCACCGGAACGGACTGAAGCTTTCTTT.

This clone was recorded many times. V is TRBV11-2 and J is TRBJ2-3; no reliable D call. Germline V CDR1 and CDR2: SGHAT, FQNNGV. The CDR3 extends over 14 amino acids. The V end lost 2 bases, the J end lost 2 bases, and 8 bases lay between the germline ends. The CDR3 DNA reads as TGTGCCAGCAGCTTAATCCTCAACACAGATACGCAGTATTTT. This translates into CASSLILNTDTQYF.

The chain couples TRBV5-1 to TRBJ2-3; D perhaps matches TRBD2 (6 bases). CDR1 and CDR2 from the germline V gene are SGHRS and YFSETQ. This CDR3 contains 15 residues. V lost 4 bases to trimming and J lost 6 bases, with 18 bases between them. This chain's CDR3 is CASSPGGGRRDTQYF. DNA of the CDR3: TGCGCCAGCAGCCCGGGTGGAGGGCGCAGGGATACGCAGTATTTT.